This TCR beta chain was sequenced during a study of T cell responses to AZD1222 COVID-19 vaccine. Study-level findings and limits: Baseline seropositivity occurred in only 5 or 6 AZD1222 recipients. The CD4 TCRs associated with vaccination extended across spike and predominated at 160-218 and 743-854. Recipients of two AZD1222 doses showed rising Spike-specific TCR breadth and depth.

On this clone: Its cognate antigen is unknown.

TCRdb's table, derived via immunoSEQ multiplex PCR, lists solely in-frame clones and lacks some. The sample lists about 130,000 clones, roughly 90% occurring once. The CDR3 extends over 14 amino acids. J gave up 3 bases and V 6 bases, and 5 bases lay outside the gene matches. Germline loops: CDR1 MNHEY, CDR2 SMNVEV (reference sequence). The rearrangement uses TRBV27 and TRBJ2-7; 10 bases agree with TRBD1. The receptor's source is an adult in good health. The sequencing used peripheral blood, collected on day 0 of AZD1222 vaccination. The CDR3 coding sequence is TGTGCCAGCAGCCCCGGACAGGGGGGCTACGAGCAGTACTTC. Amino acid sequence: CASSPGQGGYEQYF.